The 27 T cell receptor beta chains presented below share a single source sample, sequenced in a study of Tregs in tolerant kidney transplant recipients. The method was immunoSEQ multiplex PCR; TCRdb's version includes in-frame clones alone and lacks a portion of them. The data contain 20,000 to 25,000 clones, roughly 80% of them seen just once; the ten biggest clones take up roughly 24%. Mixed chimerism was transient after nonmyeloablative marrow transplants from related graft donors. The sequencing used CD8+ T cells from blood (PBMCs), collected 6 months after the transplant. These receptors were taken from a human patient who received a combined kidney and bone marrow transplant. Some T cells may trace back to the graft donor.

This chain links TRBV28 with TRBJ2-7; 10 nucleotides agree with TRBD1. Germline V gene sequence: CDR1 MDHEN, CDR2 SYDVKM. The length of the CDR3 is 15 residues. After removal of 7 bases from V and 3 bases from J, the junction contained 9 bases not matched to a gene. The CDR3 sequence is CASNWRGTGVYEQYF. The CDR3 coding sequence is TGTGCCAGCAACTGGAGGGGGACAGGGGTCTACGAGCAGTACTTC.

The J gene is TRBJ2-2, the V gene TRBV9; 9 nucleotides match TRBD1. CDR1 and CDR2 (germline): SGDLS, YYNGEE. The CDR3 spans 16 residues. The trim removed 0 bases at V and 6 bases at J, leaving 6 bases unmatched. CDR3 in amino acids: CASSVEVTGGPGELFF. The CDR3 DNA sequence: TGTGCCAGCAGCGTAGAAGTGACAGGGGGGCCCGGGGAGCTGTTTTTT.

The chain has TRBV19 and TRBJ1-1; D remains ambiguous. The CDR3 consists of 13 residues. The germline CDR1 and CDR2 sequences are LNHDA and SQIVND (reference sequence). V was cut by 4 bases and J by 4 bases, with 10 bases left in between. The CDR3 nucleotides read TGTGCCAGTAGTAAAGGACTGGGCACTGAAGCTTTCTTT. Amino acids: CASSKGLGTEAFF.

The V gene is TRBV11-2, the J gene TRBJ2-5; D uncertain. The J call may be wrong; the DNA end is better matched by TRBJ2-7. This CDR3 is 15 amino acids long. Germline CDR1 reads SGHAT; CDR2 reads FQNNGV. CDR3 in amino acids: CASSLDLGSYYEQYF. CDR3 in DNA: TGTGCCAGCAGCTTAGATCTCGGGTCTTATTACGAGCAGTACTTC.

On this clone itself: The conserved phenylalanine or tryptophan normally closing the CDR3 is absent here, so this likely arose from a read error. The CDR3 spells CASSYGRGDDYTV. The CDR3 DNA reads as TGTGCCAGCAGTTATGGCAGGGGCGATGACTACACCGTC. The V gene is TRBV27, the J gene TRBJ1-2; the D gene is possibly TRBD1 (6 bases). Looked up from germline, CDR1 is MNHEY and CDR2 is SMNVEV (reference sequence). The CDR3 loop spans 13 amino acids. V was clipped by 4 bases and J by 10 bases, with 16 bases between them.

This chain joins TRBV13 and TRBJ2-7, with 13 bases that match TRBD2. V shed 4 bases and J 7 bases; nucleotides not matched to a gene: 10. Germline-derived CDR1 and CDR2 are PRHDT and FYEKMQ (reference sequence). This CDR3 comprises 16 residues. The CDR3 spells CASSSELAGGPGEQYF. The CDR3 DNA reads TGTGCCAGCAGCTCCGAACTAGCGGGAGGGCCGGGGGAGCAGTACTTC.

The J gene is TRBJ2-2, the V gene TRBV27, with D perhaps TRBD1 (6 bases). Per the germline V gene, CDR1 is MNHEY and CDR2 is SMNVEV (reference sequence). CDR3 length: 15 residues. V was pared by 6 bases and J by 3 bases, with 14 bases between. The CDR3 sequence is CASRPRGGYTGELFF. The CDR3 nucleotides read TGTGCCAGCAGACCCCGAGGGGGTTACACCGGGGAGCTGTTTTTT.

The gene calls are TRBV9 and TRBJ2-1; D may be TRBD2 (6 bases). Trimming stripped 0 bases from V and 0 bases from J, with 13 bases between. Per germline, CDR1 SGDLS and CDR2 YYNGEE. This CDR3 comprises 17 residues. The CDR3, as DNA: TGTGCCAGCAGCGTAGATAGGCGGGGACGCTCCTACAATGAGCAGTTCTTC. This gives the protein CASSVDRRGRSYNEQFF.

The chain joins TRBV19 to TRBJ2-1, with 7 bases fitting TRBD2. Germline CDR1 is LNHDA and CDR2 is SQIVND (reference sequence). The CDR3 is made up of 14 amino acids. Trimming at V came to 6 bases and at J to 7 bases, leaving 9 bases not matched to a gene. The CDR3 is CASSLSGGPNEQFF. The CDR3 DNA is TGTGCCAGTAGCCTATCGGGGGGTCCGAATGAGCAGTTCTTC.

This clone was detected a few times. The chain is built from TRBV7-7 and TRBJ1-2; D remains ambiguous. Germline-derived CDR1 and CDR2 are SSHAT and FNYEAQ (reference sequence). Trimming removed 4 bases from V and 6 bases from J, with 9 bases in between. The CDR3 has 12 residues. The DNA for the CDR3 is TGTGCCAGCAGCTCCAGGACTGATGGCTACACCTTC. This codes for CASSSRTDGYTF.

The CDR3 is CASSRTGGKETQYF. DNA of the CDR3: TGTGCCAGCAGCCGGACGGGGGGCAAAGAGACCCAGTACTTC. The chain joins TRBV7-2 to TRBJ2-5; D perhaps matches TRBD2 (7 bases). V lost 5 bases, J lost 3 bases, and 13 bases lay in between. This CDR3 has 14 residues. Germline CDR1 SGHTA, CDR2 FQGNSA.

V gene TRBV4-2 combines with J gene TRBJ2-2, with TRBD2 matching 9 bases. The trim removed 3 bases at V and 4 bases at J, leaving 9 bases unmatched. Germline V gives CDR1 LGHNA, CDR2 YNFKEQ. The CDR3 sequence is 17 residues long. CDR3 in DNA: TGTGCCAGCAGCCAGGAATTAGCGGGGGAGGGCACCGGGGAGCTGTTTTTT. Amino acids: CASSQELAGEGTGELFF.

V is TRBV4-3 and J is TRBJ1-2, with 8 bases identical to TRBD1. Germline CDR1 LGHNA, CDR2 YSLEER. The CDR3 totals 15 residues. Trimming took 3 bases from V and 0 from J; bases not matched to a gene: 3. The CDR3 loop reads CASSQRTGPNYGYTF. CDR3 DNA: TGCGCCAGCAGCCAGCGGACAGGGCCTAACTATGGCTACACCTTC.

This clone came up a few times. The rearrangement uses TRBV10-3 and TRBJ2-1; 7 bases are shared with TRBD2. Germline V gene lookup returns CDR1 ENHRY and CDR2 SYGVKD. The junction had 12 bases not matched to a gene; V was cut back by 3 bases and J by 7 bases. The CDR3 is 16 amino acids. CDR3 region: CAISDSSGFHTNEQFF. CDR3 nucleotide sequence: TGTGCCATCAGTGATTCTAGCGGATTTCACACGAATGAGCAGTTCTTC.

A note on this clone: The conserved phenylalanine or tryptophan normally closing the CDR3 is absent here, so this likely arose from a read error. The chain employs TRBV5-1 and TRBJ1-6, with a tentative D call TRBD1 (5 bases). Trimming removed 1 base from V and 0 bases from J, with 5 bases in between. The germline V gene encodes CDR1 SGHRS and CDR2 YFSETQ. The CDR3 has 15 amino acids. In nucleotides, the CDR3 is TGCGCCAGCAGCTTGAGGGGCTCCTATAATTCACCCCTCCACCTT. Residues: CASSLRGSYNSPLHL.

The J gene is TRBJ1-2, the V gene TRBV4-3, with D maybe TRBD1 (6 bases). The CDR3 length is 15 residues. The germline V gene has CDR1 LGHNA and CDR2 YSLEER. V was trimmed by 1 base and J by 5 bases, leaving 14 bases between them. The CDR3 here is CASSQVGDIGYGYTF. As DNA, the CDR3 is TGCGCCAGCAGCCAAGTCGGGGACATAGGATATGGCTACACCTTC.

The chain employs TRBV5-1 and TRBJ2-4; weak D call: TRBD2 (5 bases). Germline loops: CDR1 SGHRS, CDR2 YFSETQ. There are 15 residues in the CDR3. Trimming shortened V by 3 bases and J by 4 bases, and 14 bases separated the two germline ends. Written as DNA, the CDR3 is TGCGCCAGCAGCTCGTACGGGATGGAAAAAAACATTCAGTACTTC. Translating gives CASSSYGMEKNIQYF.

This chain connects TRBV10-3 to TRBJ2-2; 8 nucleotides align to TRBD2. Per germline, CDR1 ENHRY and CDR2 SYGVKD. V trimming: 3 bases; J trimming: 4 bases; junction bases outside the gene matches: 7. There are 16 residues in the CDR3. DNA for the CDR3: TGTGCCATCAGTGACGTAAGCGGGGGAGTCACCGGGGAGCTGTTTTTT. Amino acids: CAISDVSGGVTGELFF.

This sequence joins TRBV27 and TRBJ1-2; D is ambiguous. The germline CDR1 and CDR2 sequences are MNHEY and SMNVEV (reference sequence). This CDR3 is 14 amino acids long. The V and J ends lost 6 bases and 8 bases respectively, with 19 bases between them. CDR3 in DNA: TGTGCCAGCAGGGAGGTCTGGGGAGGTGAGGGCTACACCTTC. Its translation is CASREVWGGEGYTF.

This chain connects TRBV7-8 to TRBJ2-1; possibly TRBD1 for D (5 bases). From germline, CDR1 is SGHVS and CDR2 FQNEAQ. V dropped 5 bases and J dropped 0 bases, with 14 bases sitting between them. The CDR3 totals 16 residues. CDR3 in amino acids: CASSLGARLSYNEQFF. DNA for the CDR3: TGTGCCAGCAGCCTAGGGGCTCGCCTCTCCTACAATGAGCAGTTCTTC.

The rearrangement joins TRBV9 to TRBJ1-4; the D gene is possibly TRBD1 (6 bases). The V gene lost 4 bases and the J gene lost 4 bases, with 11 bases spanning the gap. CDR1 and CDR2 from the germline V gene are SGDLS and YYNGEE. This CDR3 comprises 14 residues. CDR3 protein: CASSPGDRNEKLFF. CDR3 in DNA: TGTGCCAGCAGCCCAGGGGACCGTAATGAAAAACTGTTTTTT.

This chain uses TRBV25-1 with TRBJ2-7; D not certain. Trimming left V 1 base short and J 2 bases short, with 3 bases between. This CDR3 region has 12 residues. Germline-derived CDR1 and CDR2 are MGHDK and SYGVNS. The CDR3 bases are TGTGCCAGCAGTGAATTAGCCTACGAGCAGTACTTC. Residues: CASSELAYEQYF.

The table lists this clone with a count of one. V and J are TRBV4-3 and TRBJ2-7, with 8 bases aligning to TRBD1. The length of the CDR3 is 15 residues. J gave up 4 bases and V 0 bases, and 5 bases lay outside the gene matches. Per germline, CDR1 LGHNA and CDR2 YSLEER. CDR3 sequence: CASSQDSGQGYEQYF. CDR3 sequence (DNA): TGCGCCAGCAGCCAAGATTCAGGACAGGGATACGAGCAGTACTTC.

The chain links TRBV20-1 to TRBJ2-7; no clear D gene. Trimming shortened V by 6 bases and J by 7 bases, and 10 bases separated the two germline ends. CDR3 size: 10 residues. Per germline, CDR1 DFQATT and CDR2 SNEGSKA (reference sequence). As DNA, the CDR3 is TGCAGTGCGAGTGACGGGGAGCAGTACTTC. Amino acid sequence: CSASDGEQYF.

This sequence joins TRBV23-1 and TRBJ2-5; TRBD2 matches at 7 bases. The DNA end is a closer match to TRBJ2-7, so the J assignment may be wrong. TRBV23-1 is an open reading frame whose function is uncertain. The CDR3 consists of 15 residues. CDR3: CASSHRGRGNYEQYF. As DNA, the CDR3 is TGCGCCAGCAGTCATCGCGGGAGAGGAAACTACGAGCAGTACTTC.

The chain employs TRBV13 and TRBJ2-3; D unresolved. The length of the CDR3 is 13 residues. V gave up 4 bases and J gave up 0 bases, with 5 bases separating them. The germline CDR1 and CDR2 sequences are PRHDT and FYEKMQ (reference sequence). In DNA, the CDR3 is TGTGCCAGCAGCTCCCAAAGCACAGATACGCAGTATTTT. As protein: CASSSQSTDTQYF.

The chain recombines TRBV15 with TRBJ1-3, with D unresolved. From germline, CDR1 is LNHNV and CDR2 YYDKDF (reference sequence). This CDR3 spans 14 amino acids. V lost 7 bases and J lost 0, with 10 bases in between. CDR3: CATTRVDSGNTIYF. The CDR3 region has the DNA TGTGCCACCACTCGGGTAGACTCTGGAAACACCATATATTTT.